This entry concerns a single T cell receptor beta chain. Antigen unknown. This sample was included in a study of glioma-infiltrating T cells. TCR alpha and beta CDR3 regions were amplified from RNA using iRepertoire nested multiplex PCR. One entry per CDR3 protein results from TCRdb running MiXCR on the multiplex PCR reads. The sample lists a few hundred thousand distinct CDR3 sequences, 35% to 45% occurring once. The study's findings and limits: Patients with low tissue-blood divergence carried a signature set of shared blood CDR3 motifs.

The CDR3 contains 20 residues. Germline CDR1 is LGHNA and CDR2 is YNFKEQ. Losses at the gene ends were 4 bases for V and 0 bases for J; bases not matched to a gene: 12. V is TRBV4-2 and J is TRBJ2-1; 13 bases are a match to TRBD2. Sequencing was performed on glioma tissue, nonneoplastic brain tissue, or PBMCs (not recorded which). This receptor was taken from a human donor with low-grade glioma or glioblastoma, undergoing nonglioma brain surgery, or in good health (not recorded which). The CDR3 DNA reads TGTGCCAGCAGCCCCGGCGGACTAGCGGGAGAGTTGAGCTCCTACAATGAGCAGTTCTTC. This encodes CASSPGGLAGELSSYNEQFF.